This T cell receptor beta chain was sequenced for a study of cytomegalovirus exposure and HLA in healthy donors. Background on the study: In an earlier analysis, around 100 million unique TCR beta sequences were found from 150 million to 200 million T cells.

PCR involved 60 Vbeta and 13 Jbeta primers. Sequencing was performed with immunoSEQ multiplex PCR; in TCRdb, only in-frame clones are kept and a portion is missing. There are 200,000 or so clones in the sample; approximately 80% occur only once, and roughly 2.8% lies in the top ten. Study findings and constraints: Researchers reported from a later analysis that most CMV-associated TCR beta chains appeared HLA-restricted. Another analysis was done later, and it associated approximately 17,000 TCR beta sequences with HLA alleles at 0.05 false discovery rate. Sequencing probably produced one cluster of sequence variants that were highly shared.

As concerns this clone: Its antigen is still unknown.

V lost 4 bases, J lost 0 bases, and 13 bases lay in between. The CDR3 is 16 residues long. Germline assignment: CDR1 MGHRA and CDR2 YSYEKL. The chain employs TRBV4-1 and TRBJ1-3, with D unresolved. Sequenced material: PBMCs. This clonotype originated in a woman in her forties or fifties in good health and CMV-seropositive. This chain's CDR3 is CASSPPLRDSGNTIYF. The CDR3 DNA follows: TGCGCCAGCAGCCCACCTTTGCGGGACTCTGGAAACACCATATATTTT.